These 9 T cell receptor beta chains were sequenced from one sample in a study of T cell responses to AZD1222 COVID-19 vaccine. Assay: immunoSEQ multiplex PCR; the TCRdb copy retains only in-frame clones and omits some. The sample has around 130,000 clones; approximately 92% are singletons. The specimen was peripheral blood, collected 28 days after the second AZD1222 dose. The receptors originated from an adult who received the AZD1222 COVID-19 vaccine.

CDR3 in amino acids: CASSQDLGMGTEAFF. CDR3 nucleotides: TGTGCCAGCAGCCAAGATTTAGGGATGGGCACTGAAGCTTTCTTT. The chain combines TRBV3-1 (or the pseudogene TRBV3-2) with TRBJ1-1; D is undetermined. The CDR3 loop spans 15 amino acids. The germline V gene encodes CDR1 LGHDT and CDR2 YNNKEL (reference sequence). Trimming took off 0 bases at V and 4 bases at J, with 12 bases between the two ends.

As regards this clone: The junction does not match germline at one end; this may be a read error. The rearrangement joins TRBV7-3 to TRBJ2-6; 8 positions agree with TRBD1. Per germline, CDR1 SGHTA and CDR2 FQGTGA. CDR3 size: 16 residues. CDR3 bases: TGTGCCAGCAGCATAACAGGGGGCTCTGGGGCCAACGTCCTGACTTTC. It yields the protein CASSITGGSGANVLTF. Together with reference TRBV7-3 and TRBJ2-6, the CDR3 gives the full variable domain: GAGVSQTPSNKVTEKGKYVELRCDPISGHTALYWYRQSLGQGPEFLIYFQGTGAADDSGLPNDRFFAVRPEGSVSTLKIQRTERGDSAVYLCASSITGGSGANVLTFGAGSRLTVL.

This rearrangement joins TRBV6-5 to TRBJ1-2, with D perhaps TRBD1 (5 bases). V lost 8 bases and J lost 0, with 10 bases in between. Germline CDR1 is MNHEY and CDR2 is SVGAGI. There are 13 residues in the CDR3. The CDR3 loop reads CASQQGPNYGYTF. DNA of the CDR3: TGTGCCAGCCAGCAGGGCCCTAACTATGGCTACACCTTC.

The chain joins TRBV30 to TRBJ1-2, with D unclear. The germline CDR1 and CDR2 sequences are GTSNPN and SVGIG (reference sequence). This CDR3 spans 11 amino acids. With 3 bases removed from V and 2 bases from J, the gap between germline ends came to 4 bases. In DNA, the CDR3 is TGTGCCTGGAGCTCAAACTATGGCTACACCTTC. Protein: CAWSSNYGYTF.

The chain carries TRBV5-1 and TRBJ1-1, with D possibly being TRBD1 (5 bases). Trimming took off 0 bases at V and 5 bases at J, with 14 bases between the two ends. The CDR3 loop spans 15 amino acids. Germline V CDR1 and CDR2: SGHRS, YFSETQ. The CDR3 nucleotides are TGCGCCAGCAGCTTGGGGACCGACAGTCCGACTGAAGCTTTCTTT. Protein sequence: CASSLGTDSPTEAFF.

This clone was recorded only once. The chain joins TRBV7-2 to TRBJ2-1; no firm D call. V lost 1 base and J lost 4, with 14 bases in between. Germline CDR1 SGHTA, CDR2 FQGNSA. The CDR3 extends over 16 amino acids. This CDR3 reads CASSLVGNRIYNEQFF. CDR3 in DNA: TGTGCCAGCAGCTTAGTAGGGAACCGAATATACAATGAGCAGTTCTTC.

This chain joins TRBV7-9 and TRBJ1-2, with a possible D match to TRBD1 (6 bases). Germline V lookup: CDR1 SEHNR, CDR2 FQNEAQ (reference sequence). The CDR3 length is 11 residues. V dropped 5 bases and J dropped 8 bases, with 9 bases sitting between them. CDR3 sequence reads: CASSQRGGYTF. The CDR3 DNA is TGTGCCAGCAGCCAAAGGGGGGGCTACACCTTC. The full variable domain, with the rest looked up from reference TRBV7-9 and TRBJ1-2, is DTGVSQNPRHKITKRGQNVTFRCDPISEHNRLYWYRQTLGQGPEFLTYFQNEAQLEKSRLLSDRFSAERPKGSFSTLEIQRTEQGDSAMYLCASSQRGGYTFGSGTRLTVV.

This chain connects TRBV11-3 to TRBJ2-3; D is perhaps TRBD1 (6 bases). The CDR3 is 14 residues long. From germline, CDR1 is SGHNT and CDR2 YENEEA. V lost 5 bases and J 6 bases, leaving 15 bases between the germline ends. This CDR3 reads CASSPHPGADTQYF. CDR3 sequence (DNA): TGTGCCAGCAGCCCGCACCCAGGGGCCGATACGCAGTATTTT.

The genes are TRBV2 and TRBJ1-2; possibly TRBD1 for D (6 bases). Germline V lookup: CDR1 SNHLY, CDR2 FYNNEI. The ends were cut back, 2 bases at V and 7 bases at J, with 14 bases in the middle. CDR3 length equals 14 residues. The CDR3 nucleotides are TGTGCCAGCAGTGAAATTTGGGGGCGTAGTGGCTACACCTTC. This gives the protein CASSEIWGRSGYTF.